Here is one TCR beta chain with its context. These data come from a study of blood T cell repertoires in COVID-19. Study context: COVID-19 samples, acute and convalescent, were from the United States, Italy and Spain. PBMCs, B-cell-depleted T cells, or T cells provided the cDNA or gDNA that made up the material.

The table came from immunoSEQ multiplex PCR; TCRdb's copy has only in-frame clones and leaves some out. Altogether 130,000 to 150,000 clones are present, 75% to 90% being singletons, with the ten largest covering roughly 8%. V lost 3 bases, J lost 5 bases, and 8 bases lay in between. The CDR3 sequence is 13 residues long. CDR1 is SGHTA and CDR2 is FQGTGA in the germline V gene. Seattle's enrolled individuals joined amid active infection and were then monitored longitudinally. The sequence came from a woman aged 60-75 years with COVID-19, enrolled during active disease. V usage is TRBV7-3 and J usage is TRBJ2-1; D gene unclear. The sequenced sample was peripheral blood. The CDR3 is CASSFGDDNEQFF. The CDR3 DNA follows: TGTGCCAGCAGCTTTGGAGATGACAATGAGCAGTTCTTC.